These 21 T cell receptor beta chains originate from one sample sequenced in a study of human T cells and chemical hapten exposure. Documented time point: patch test 1, 2 weeks after DPC sensitization. The treatment: therapeutic diphenylcyclopropenone sensitization with weekly scalp DPC. MiXCR, run by TCRdb on the RACE reads, gives a single entry per CDR3 protein. The table lists a few hundred thousand distinct CDR3 sequences, around 4.8% of them singletons. The material sequenced was whole blood, taken in connection with sensitization to the hapten diphenylcyclopropenone (DPC). The receptor set was obtained from a woman aged 50 to 60 with alopecia areata. Some clones in this sample may be carry-over from other donors' samples.

This clonotype was detected ten times or more. This chain uses TRBV4-3 with TRBJ1-1; no firm D call. The germline V gene encodes CDR1 LGHNA and CDR2 YSLEER. Trimming stripped 5 bases from V and 6 bases from J, with 19 bases between. This CDR3 contains 15 residues. CDR3: CASSETREDEPEAFF. The CDR3 DNA follows: TGCGCCAGCAGCGAAACGCGAGAAGACGAGCCTGAAGCTTTCTTT.

This clonotype was seen repeatedly, ten times or more. The chain links TRBV7-2 to TRBJ2-7; D unclear. Germline CDR1 is SGHTA and CDR2 is FQGNSA. CDR3 size: 15 residues. The V end was cut by 5 bases, the J end by 3 bases, with 17 bases between. As DNA, the CDR3 is TGTGCCAGCAGCCCCCGCGGTGCCCGCAACTACGAGCAGTACTTC. Translated: CASSPRGARNYEQYF.

V and J are TRBV5-4 and TRBJ2-3; the match to TRBD2 covers 7 bases. Germline V CDR1 and CDR2: SGHNT, YYREEE (reference sequence). This CDR3 contains 14 residues. V dropped 3 bases and J dropped 3; count of bases not matched to a gene: 4. CDR3 region: CASSSRLATDTQYF. The CDR3 region has the DNA TGTGCCAGCAGCTCCCGACTAGCAACAGATACGCAGTATTTT.

This clonotype has a count of ten or more. This chain links TRBV20-1 with TRBJ1-6, with a tentative D call TRBD1 (6 bases). CDR1 DFQATT and CDR2 SNEGSKA come from the germline V gene (reference sequence). V was trimmed by 4 bases and J by 11 bases, leaving 15 bases between them. The CDR3 runs to 13 residues. The CDR3: CSAKRTVWTPLHF. The CDR3 DNA reads TGCAGTGCTAAAAGGACAGTCTGGACACCCCTCCACTTT.

This clonotype was seen many times. The chain links TRBV7-9 to TRBJ2-1; D remains unclear. The length of the CDR3 is 14 residues. Trimming pared 2 bases from V and 6 bases from J, leaving 11 bases between. Germline V lookup: CDR1 SEHNR, CDR2 FQNEAQ (reference sequence). The CDR3 DNA reads TGTGCCAGCAGCTTATCAACAACTCTCAATGAGCAGTTCTTC. Its translation is CASSLSTTLNEQFF.

The table lists this clonotype with many counts. This chain links TRBV5-1 with TRBJ2-7; TRBD2 agrees at 11 bases. This CDR3 region has 16 residues. The V and J ends lost 2 bases and 2 bases, in that order; junction bases with no gene match: 6. Germline CDR1 and CDR2: SGHRS and YFSETQ. CDR3 nucleotide sequence: TGCGCCAGCAGCTTCGACACTAGCGGGGGTACCTACGAGCAGTACTTC. Translating gives CASSFDTSGGTYEQYF.

Only a few counts were recorded for this clonotype. DNA for the CDR3: TGTGCCAGCAGCTTAGGTCGGCGGACGAACACTGAAGCTTTCTTT. This codes for CASSLGRRTNTEAFF. The rearrangement uses TRBV7-2 and TRBJ1-1; D ambiguous. Germline values: CDR1 SGHTA, CDR2 FQGNSA. V dropped 1 base and J dropped 1 base, with 10 bases sitting between them. The CDR3 runs 15 residues.

This clonotype was counted only a few times. The CDR3 bases are TGTGCCAGCAGCAAAGGAATTCGGGGATTAAGCGGGAGGGTTCCCTACAATGAGCAGTTCTTC. Its translation is CASSKGIRGLSGRVPYNEQFF. The J gene is TRBJ2-1, the V gene TRBV21-1; the DNA was not compared with TRBD2, the D call given in the table. TRBV21-1 is reported as a pseudogene. The CDR3 runs to 21 residues.

In nucleotides, the CDR3 is TGTGCCAGCAGCTTAGCGGGTCCACCAGATACGCAGTATTTT. This translates into CASSLAGPPDTQYF. V usage is TRBV7-2 and J usage is TRBJ2-3; D is unresolved. V lost 0 bases and J lost 4, with 8 bases in between. CDR3 length: 14 amino acids. Germline CDR1 reads SGHTA; CDR2 reads FQGNSA.

This clonotype came up many times. The chain carries TRBV19 and TRBJ1-5; weak D call: TRBD1 (6 bases). The CDR3 sequence is 15 residues long. The germline V gene encodes CDR1 LNHDA and CDR2 SQIVND (reference sequence). Trimming removed 6 bases from V and 2 bases from J, with 14 bases in between. CDR3 DNA: TGTGCCAGTAGGGTGGGGGCGACCGGCAATCAGCCCCAGCATTTT. Residues: CASRVGATGNQPQHF.

This clonotype has ten or more counts. This chain joins TRBV9 and TRBJ1-3, with unresolved D. This CDR3 has 17 residues. Trimming removed 0 bases from V and 0 bases from J, with 13 bases in between. Germline V gene lookup returns CDR1 SGDLS and CDR2 YYNGEE. The CDR3, as DNA: TGTGCCAGCAGCGTAGATCTAGGAGGTAGCTCTGGAAACACCATATATTTT. It codes for CASSVDLGGSSGNTIYF.

This clonotype came up a few times. The genes are TRBV4-1 and TRBJ2-4; D is tentatively TRBD1 or TRBD2 (5 bases each). V gave up 1 base and J gave up 0 bases, with 16 bases separating them. Germline loops: CDR1 MGHRA, CDR2 YSYEKL. The CDR3 runs 18 residues. CDR3 amino acids: CASSQAPPGTLAKNIQYF. CDR3 nucleotide sequence: TGCGCCAGCAGCCAAGCCCCCCCTGGGACCCTAGCCAAAAACATTCAGTACTTC.

This clonotype was picked up many times. The chain joins TRBV29-1 to TRBJ2-4; D call uncertain. Germline V gene sequence: CDR1 SQVTM, CDR2 ANQGSEA. There are 13 residues in the CDR3. The ends were cut back, 0 bases at V and 8 bases at J, with 11 bases in the middle. Here the CDR3 reads CSVEDGGGDIQYF. For the CDR3, the DNA is TGCAGCGTTGAAGATGGCGGTGGTGACATTCAGTACTTC.

This clonotype was found many times. The chain carries TRBV10-3 and TRBJ2-3, with 7 bases lining up with TRBD2. The CDR3 is made up of 13 amino acids. V lost 6 bases and J lost 1; bases outside the gene matches: 1. Germline V gene sequence: CDR1 ENHRY, CDR2 SYGVKD. The CDR3 protein is CAISREGTDTQYF. CDR3 in DNA: TGTGCCATCAGCCGGGAGGGCACAGATACGCAGTATTTT.

This clonotype appeared many times. The genes are TRBV19 and TRBJ2-1; TRBD2 agrees at 9 bases. V lost 4 bases and J lost 9; bases outside the gene matches: 7. This CDR3 comprises 14 residues. CDR1 and CDR2 (germline): LNHDA, SQIVND (reference sequence). Written as DNA, the CDR3 is TGTGCCAGTAGTACCCTAGCGGGGTACGGTGAGCAGTTCTTC. Translated: CASSTLAGYGEQFF. Full variable domain (missing parts from reference TRBV19 and TRBJ2-1): DGGITQSPKYLFRKEGQNVTLSCEQNLNHDAMYWYRQDPGQGLRLIYYSQIVNDFQKGDIAEGYSVSREKKESFPLTVTSAQKNPTAFYLCASSTLAGYGEQFFGPGTRLTVL.

This clonotype was counted many times. This sequence joins TRBV5-1 and TRBJ2-3, with D hard to call. Trimming stripped 1 base from V and 6 bases from J, with 9 bases between. The CDR3 extends over 13 amino acids. The germline V gene encodes CDR1 SGHRS and CDR2 YFSETQ. The CDR3 DNA reads TGCGCCAGCAGCTTGTTCCATGGGGATACGCAGTATTTT. Protein sequence: CASSLFHGDTQYF.

This clonotype was detected a few times. The chain carries TRBV7-3 and TRBJ2-7, with 8 bases aligning to TRBD2. CDR3 size: 15 residues. The V gene end was trimmed by 5 bases and the J gene end by 2 bases; junction bases not matched to a gene: 8. CDR1 is SGHTA, CDR2 FQGTGA, per germline. CDR3 bases: TGTGCCAGCAGCCTCAGCGGGGGCGAAACCTACGAGCAGTACTTC. Translated: CASSLSGGETYEQYF.

V is TRBV7-9 and J is TRBJ1-1, with D possibly TRBD1 on 5 matching bases. The CDR3 contains 16 residues. In germline, CDR1 is SEHNR, CDR2 FQNEAQ (reference sequence). V dropped 1 base and J dropped 0 bases, with 12 bases sitting between them. For the CDR3, the DNA is TGTGCCAGCAGCTTAGGATCGGGGCGCCTGAACACTGAAGCTTTCTTT. The encoded protein is CASSLGSGRLNTEAFF.

This clonotype showed up many times. V usage is TRBV6-2 or TRBV6-3 and J usage is TRBJ1-1; no clear D. With 4 bases removed from V and 5 bases from J, the gap between germline ends came to 11 bases. Germline V gives CDR1 MNHEY, CDR2 SVGEGT. The CDR3 sequence is 13 residues long. This CDR3 is CASSFQQRTEAFF. The CDR3 bases are TGTGCCAGCAGTTTTCAACAGCGGACTGAAGCTTTCTTT.

J is TRBJ2-2 and V is TRBV7-8, with unresolved D. The CDR3 length is 13 residues. The V end was cut by 1 base, the J end by 3 bases, with 3 bases between. Germline V gene data show CDR1 as SGHVS and CDR2 as FQNEAQ. The CDR3 loop reads CASSLVDTGELFF. The CDR3 nucleotides read TGTGCCAGCAGCTTAGTCGACACCGGGGAGCTGTTTTTT.

This clonotype was counted many times. This chain connects TRBV4-1 to TRBJ2-3, with 7 bases fitting TRBD2. Germline-derived CDR1 and CDR2 are MGHRA and YSYEKL. This CDR3 spans 16 amino acids. Trimming at V came to 0 bases and at J to 1 base, leaving 4 bases not matched to a gene. The CDR3 sequence is CASSQDRGVRTDTQYF. CDR3 in DNA: TGCGCCAGCAGCCAAGACCGGGGGGTGCGCACAGATACGCAGTATTTT.